Listed below are T cell receptor beta chains from one sample, sequenced in a study of human T cells and chemical hapten exposure. TCRdb processed the RACE reads anew with MiXCR; each CDR3 protein has one entry. The profile shows 35,000 to 50,000 distinct CDR3 sequences, more than 9% of them singletons. Sequenced material: whole blood, taken in connection with sensitization to the hapten diphenylcyclopropenone (DPC). Source of these receptors: a man aged 25 to 40 with alopecia areata. Some clones in this sample may be carry-over from other donors' samples. Each CDR3 is given with its conserved first and last residue. The D gene is left open where the match is weak. The listing skips clone size in some rows; elsewhere it reads once, few, many or a size class.

J gene: TRBJ2-2
CDR3 length: 15
clone size: many
D gene: TRBD1
V gene: TRBV29-1
CDR3 protein: CSVDEGQGNTGELFF
CDR3 DNA: TGCAGCGTTGACGAAGGACAGGGAAACACCGGGGAGCTGTTTTTT

J gene: TRBJ2-5
CDR3 length: 15
clone size: few
D gene: .
V gene: TRBV7-2
CDR3 protein: CASNPQGTATETQYF
CDR3 DNA: TGTGCCAGCAACCCCCAGGGGACTGCGACGGAGACCCAGTACTTC

J gene: TRBJ1-1
CDR3 length: 13
clone size: .
D gene: .
V gene: TRBV7-2
CDR3 protein: CASSFDTNTEAFF
CDR3 DNA: TGTGCCAGCAGTTTTGACACGAACACTGAAGCTTTCTTT

J gene: TRBJ1-2
CDR3 length: 14
clone size: many
D gene: .
V gene: TRBV3-1
CDR3 protein: CASSQDEKTYGYTF
CDR3 DNA: TGTGCCAGCAGCCAAGATGAGAAAACCTATGGCTACACCTTC

J gene: TRBJ1-2
CDR3 length: 14
clone size: many
D gene: TRBD1
V gene: TRBV20-1
CDR3 protein: CSARGTGGTYGYTF
CDR3 DNA: TGCAGTGCTAGAGGGACAGGAGGAACCTATGGCTACACCTTC

J gene: TRBJ2-3
CDR3 length: 14
clone size: .
D gene: .
V gene: TRBV20-1
CDR3 protein: CSARLDLNTDTQYF
CDR3 DNA: TGCAGTGCTAGATTGGACTTAAACACAGATACGCAGTATTTT

J gene: TRBJ2-5
CDR3 length: 14
clone size: few
D gene: TRBD1
V gene: TRBV5-1
CDR3 protein: CASSLRGLKETQYF
CDR3 DNA: TGCGCCAGCAGCCTCAGGGGGCTAAAAGAGACCCAGTACTTC

J gene: TRBJ1-2
CDR3 length: 15
clone size: .
D gene: TRBD1
V gene: TRBV27
CDR3 protein: CASSLSWDRVYGYTF
CDR3 DNA: TGTGCCAGCAGTTTATCATGGGACAGGGTTTATGGCTACACCTTC

J gene: TRBJ2-1
CDR3 length: 17
clone size: .
D gene: TRBD2
V gene: TRBV29-1
CDR3 protein: CSVEDKIRTSGYNEQFF
CDR3 DNA: TGCAGCGTTGAAGATAAAATAAGGACTAGCGGTTACAATGAGCAGTTCTTC

J gene: TRBJ1-3
CDR3 length: 14
clone size: many
D gene: .
V gene: TRBV18
CDR3 protein: CASSVDSTGNTIYF
CDR3 DNA: TGTGCCAGCTCAGTGGATTCGACTGGAAACACCATATATTTT

J gene: TRBJ1-3
CDR3 length: 14
clone size: many
D gene: .
V gene: TRBV6-6
CDR3 protein: CASSYLSSGNTIYF
CDR3 DNA: TGTGCCAGCAGTTACTTGTCGTCTGGAAACACCATATATTTT

J gene: TRBJ1-6
CDR3 length: 14
clone size: many
D gene: .
V gene: TRBV28
CDR3 protein: CASRTVSYNSPLHF
CDR3 DNA: TGTGCCAGCCGTACAGTCAGCTATAATTCACCCCTCCACTTT

J gene: TRBJ2-5
CDR3 length: 14
clone size: .
D gene: TRBD1
V gene: TRBV9
CDR3 protein: CASSFTGGGETQYF
CDR3 DNA: TGTGCCAGCAGCTTCACAGGGGGTGGAGAGACCCAGTACTTC

J gene: TRBJ2-3
CDR3 length: 15
clone size: many
D gene: .
V gene: TRBV3-1
CDR3 protein: CASSQDNRPTDTQYF
CDR3 DNA: TGTGCCAGCAGCCAAGACAATCGGCCCACAGATACGCAGTATTTT

J gene: TRBJ2-3
CDR3 length: 14
clone size: .
D gene: .
V gene: TRBV7-2
CDR3 protein: CASSLQGSPDTQYF
CDR3 DNA: TGTGCCAGCAGCTTACAAGGCAGCCCAGATACGCAGTATTTT

J gene: TRBJ1-5
CDR3 length: 14
clone size: many
D gene: TRBD1
V gene: TRBV18
CDR3 protein: CASSPGTGSQPQHF
CDR3 DNA: TGTGCCAGCTCACCCGGGACAGGGAGCCAGCCCCAGCATTTT

J gene: TRBJ2-3
CDR3 length: 15
clone size: .
D gene: .
V gene: TRBV28
CDR3 protein: CASSSVLGYTDTQYF
CDR3 DNA: TGTGCCAGCAGTTCGGTACTAGGGTACACAGATACGCAGTATTTT

J gene: TRBJ1-1
CDR3 length: 12
clone size: many
D gene: .
V gene: TRBV12-3/TRBV12-4
CDR3 protein: CASSPGNTEAFF
CDR3 DNA: TGTGCCAGCAGCCCAGGGAACACTGAAGCTTTCTTT

J gene: TRBJ1-6
CDR3 length: 17
clone size: .
D gene: .
V gene: TRBV3-1
CDR3 protein: CASSQDKFGHENSPLHF
CDR3 DNA: TGTGCCAGCAGCCAAGATAAATTTGGGCACGAGAATTCACCCCTCCACTTT

J gene: TRBJ2-2
CDR3 length: 13
clone size: many
D gene: TRBD2
V gene: TRBV6-4
CDR3 protein: CASSVSGTGELFF
CDR3 DNA: TGTGCCAGCAGTGTTAGCGGGACCGGGGAGCTGTTTTTT

J gene: TRBJ2-2
CDR3 length: 15
clone size: many
D gene: TRBD2
V gene: TRBV6-2/TRBV6-3
CDR3 protein: CASSLAGGGTGELFF
CDR3 DNA: TGTGCCAGCAGCCTAGCGGGAGGGGGCACCGGGGAGCTGTTTTTT

J gene: TRBJ2-7
CDR3 length: 16
clone size: few
D gene: TRBD2
V gene: TRBV27
CDR3 protein: CASSLLGGVRSYEQYF
CDR3 DNA: TGTGCCAGCAGTTTATTGGGGGGGGTCCGCTCCTACGAGCAGTACTTC

J gene: TRBJ1-5
CDR3 length: 15
clone size: few
D gene: .
V gene: TRBV7-2
CDR3 protein: CASSLDGASNQPQHF
CDR3 DNA: TGTGCCAGCAGCTTAGACGGGGCTAGCAATCAGCCCCAGCATTTT

J gene: TRBJ1-5
CDR3 length: 16
clone size: .
D gene: .
V gene: TRBV11-3
CDR3 protein: CASSLDLGQRGQPQHF
CDR3 DNA: TGTGCCAGCAGCTTAGATCTAGGACAGAGGGGTCAGCCCCAGCATTTT

J gene: TRBJ1-5
CDR3 length: 15
clone size: many
D gene: .
V gene: TRBV20-1
CDR3 protein: CSARGRGLSNQPQHF
CDR3 DNA: TGCAGTGCTAGAGGGCGAGGTCTTAGCAATCAGCCCCAGCATTTT

J gene: TRBJ1-2
CDR3 length: 13
clone size: .
D gene: TRBD1
V gene: TRBV19
CDR3 protein: CASTSDRGYGYTF
CDR3 DNA: TGTGCCAGTACCAGTGACAGGGGGTATGGCTACACCTTC